This TCR beta chain comes out of a study of blood T cell repertoires in COVID-19. Background on the study: Specimens from acute and convalescent COVID-19 originated in the United States, Italy and Spain. Sample material is recorded as cDNA or gDNA derived from T cells, B-cell-depleted T cells, or PBMCs.

Authors' processing steps: Amplifying reference gene primers gave estimates of nucleated cell counts. Clones were read by immunoSEQ multiplex PCR, and TCRdb kept only the in-frame ones, dropping some. That table furnishes V, J and clone size, whereas the DNA furnished D and trimming. The top ten clones hold 33% of a sample with around 45,000 clones, over 70% of them seen once. Germline V gene sequence: CDR1 MNHEY, CDR2 SVGAGI. V lost 5 bases, J lost 4 bases, and 15 bases lay in between. The length of the CDR3 is 15 residues. The clonotype originates from a woman of 80 years or more with acute or convalescent COVID-19. The chain combines TRBV6-5 with TRBJ2-1; TRBD1 might be the D (6 bases). The sequencing input was peripheral blood. CDR3 amino acids: CASSPKGHTYNEQFF. CDR3 DNA: TGTGCCAGCAGTCCCAAGGGACACACGTACAATGAGCAGTTCTTC.